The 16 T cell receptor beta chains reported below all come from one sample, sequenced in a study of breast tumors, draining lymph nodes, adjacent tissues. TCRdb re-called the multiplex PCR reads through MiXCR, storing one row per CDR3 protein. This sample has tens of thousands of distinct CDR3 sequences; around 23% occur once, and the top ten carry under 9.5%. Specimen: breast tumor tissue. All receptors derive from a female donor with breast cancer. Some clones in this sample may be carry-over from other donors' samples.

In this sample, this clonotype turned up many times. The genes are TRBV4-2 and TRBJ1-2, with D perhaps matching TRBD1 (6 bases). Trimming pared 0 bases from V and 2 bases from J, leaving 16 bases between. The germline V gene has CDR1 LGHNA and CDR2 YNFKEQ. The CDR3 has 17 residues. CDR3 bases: TGTGCCAGCAGCCAAGACCGACGCGGGACACAGAACTATGGCTACACCTTC. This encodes CASSQDRRGTQNYGYTF.

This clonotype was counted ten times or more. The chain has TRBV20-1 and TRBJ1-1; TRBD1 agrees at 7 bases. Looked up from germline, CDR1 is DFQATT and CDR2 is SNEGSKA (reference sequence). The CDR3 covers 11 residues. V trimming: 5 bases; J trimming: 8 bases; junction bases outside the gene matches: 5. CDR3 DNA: TGCAGTGCTCCGACAGGGACCGAAGCTTTCTTT. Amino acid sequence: CSAPTGTEAFF.

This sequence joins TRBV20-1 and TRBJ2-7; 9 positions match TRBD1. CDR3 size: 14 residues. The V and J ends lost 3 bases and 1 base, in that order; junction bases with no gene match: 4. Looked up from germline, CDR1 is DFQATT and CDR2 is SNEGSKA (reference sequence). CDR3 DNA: TGCAGTGCTAGGAGGACAGGGGCATCCTACGAGCAGTACTTC. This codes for CSARRTGASYEQYF.

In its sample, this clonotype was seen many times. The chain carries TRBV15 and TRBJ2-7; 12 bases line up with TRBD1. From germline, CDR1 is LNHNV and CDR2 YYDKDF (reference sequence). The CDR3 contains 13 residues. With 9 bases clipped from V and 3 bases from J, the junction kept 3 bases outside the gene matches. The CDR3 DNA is TGTGCCACTGGGACAGGGGGCCTCTACGAGCAGTACTTC. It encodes CATGTGGLYEQYF.

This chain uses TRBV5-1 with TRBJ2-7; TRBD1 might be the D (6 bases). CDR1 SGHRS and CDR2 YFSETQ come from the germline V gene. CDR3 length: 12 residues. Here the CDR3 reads CVGSLPGVEQYF. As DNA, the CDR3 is TGCGTCGGCAGCTTACCAGGGGTCGAGCAGTACTTC.

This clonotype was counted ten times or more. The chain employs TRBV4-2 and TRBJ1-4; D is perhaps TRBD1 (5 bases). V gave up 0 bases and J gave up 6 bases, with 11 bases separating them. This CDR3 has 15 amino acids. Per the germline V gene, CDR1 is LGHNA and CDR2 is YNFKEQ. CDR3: CASSQEPWGDEKLFF. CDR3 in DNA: TGTGCCAGCAGCCAAGAGCCGTGGGGGGATGAAAAACTGTTTTTT.

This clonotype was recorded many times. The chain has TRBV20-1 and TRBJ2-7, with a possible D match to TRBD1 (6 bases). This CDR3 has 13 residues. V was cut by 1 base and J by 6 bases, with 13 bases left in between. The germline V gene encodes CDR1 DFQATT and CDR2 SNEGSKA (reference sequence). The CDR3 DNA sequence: TGCAGTGCTAGAGTAACAGGGTCGCGCGAGCAGTACTTC. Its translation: CSARVTGSREQYF.

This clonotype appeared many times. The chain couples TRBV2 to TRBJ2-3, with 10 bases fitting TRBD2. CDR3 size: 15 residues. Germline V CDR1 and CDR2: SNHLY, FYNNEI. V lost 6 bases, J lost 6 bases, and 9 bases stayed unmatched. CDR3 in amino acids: CASSPSSGGGDTQYF. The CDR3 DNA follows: TGTGCCAGCAGCCCCTCCAGCGGGGGGGGGGATACGCAGTATTTT.

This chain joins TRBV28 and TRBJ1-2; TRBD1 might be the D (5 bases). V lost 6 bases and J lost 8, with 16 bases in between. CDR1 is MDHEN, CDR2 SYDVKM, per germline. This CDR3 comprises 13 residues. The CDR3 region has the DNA TGTGCCAGCAGACTAGGGGCGTCTGGGGGCTACACCTTC. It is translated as CASRLGASGGYTF.

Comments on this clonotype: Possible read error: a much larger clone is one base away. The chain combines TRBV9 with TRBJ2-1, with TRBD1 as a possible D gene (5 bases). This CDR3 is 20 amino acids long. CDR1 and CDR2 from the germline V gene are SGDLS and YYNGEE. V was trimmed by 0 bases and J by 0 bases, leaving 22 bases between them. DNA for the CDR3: TGTGCCAGCAGCGTAGGTGACAGTAGGCCTCGGCGGAGCTCCTACAATGAGCAGTTCTTC. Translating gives CASSVGDSRPRRSSYNEQFF. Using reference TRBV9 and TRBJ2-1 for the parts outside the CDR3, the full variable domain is DSGVTQTPKHLITATGQRVTLRCSPRSGDLSVYWYQQSLDQGLQFLIQYYNGEERAKGNILERFSAQQFPDLHSELNLSSLELGDSALYFCASSVGDSRPRRSSYNEQFFGPGTRLTVL.

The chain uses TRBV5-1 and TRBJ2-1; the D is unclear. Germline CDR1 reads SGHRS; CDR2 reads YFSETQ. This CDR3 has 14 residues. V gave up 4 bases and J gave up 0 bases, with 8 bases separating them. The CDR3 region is CASSQYSSYNEQFF. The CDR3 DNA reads TGCGCCAGCAGCCAATACAGCTCCTACAATGAGCAGTTCTTC.

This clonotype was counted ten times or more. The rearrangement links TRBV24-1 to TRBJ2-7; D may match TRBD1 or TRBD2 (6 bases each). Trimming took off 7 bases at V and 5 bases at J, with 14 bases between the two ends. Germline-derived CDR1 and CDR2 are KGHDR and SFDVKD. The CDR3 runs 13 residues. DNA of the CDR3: TGTGCCACCAGGTGGGGGGCGAGCCACGAGCAGTACTTC. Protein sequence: CATRWGASHEQYF.

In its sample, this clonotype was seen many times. CDR3 sequence: CASSLVLAGGAPDTQYF. The CDR3 bases are TGTGCCAGCAGCTTAGTTCTGGCGGGAGGGGCCCCAGATACGCAGTATTTT. The V and J genes are TRBV7-6 and TRBJ2-3; TRBD2 agrees at 9 bases. Germline CDR1 and CDR2: SGHVS and FNYEAQ. V lost 1 base to trimming and J lost 4 bases; unmatched junction nucleotides: 9. CDR3 length: 17 amino acids.

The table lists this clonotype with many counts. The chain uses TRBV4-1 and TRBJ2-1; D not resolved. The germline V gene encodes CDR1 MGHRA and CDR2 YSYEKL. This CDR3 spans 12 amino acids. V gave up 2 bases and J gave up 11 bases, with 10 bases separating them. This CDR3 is CASSQLDSQQFF. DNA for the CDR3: TGCGCCAGCAGCCAATTAGACTCCCAGCAGTTCTTC.

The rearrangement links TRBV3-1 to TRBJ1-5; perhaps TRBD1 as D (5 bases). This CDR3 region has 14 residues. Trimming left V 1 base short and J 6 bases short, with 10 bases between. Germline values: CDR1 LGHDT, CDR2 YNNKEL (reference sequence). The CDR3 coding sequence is TGTGCCAGCAGCCAAGCGCAGGGAGGTCAGCCCCAGCATTTT. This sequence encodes CASSQAQGGQPQHF.

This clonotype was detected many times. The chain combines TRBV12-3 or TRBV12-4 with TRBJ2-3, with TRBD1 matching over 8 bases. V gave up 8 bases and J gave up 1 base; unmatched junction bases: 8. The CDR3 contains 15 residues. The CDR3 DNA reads TGTGCCAGCTCCTTGGAGACAGGGGGCACAGATACGCAGTATTTT. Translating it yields CASSLETGGTDTQYF.